These 8 T cell receptor beta chains originate from one sample sequenced in a study of PD-L1 blockade in urothelial cancer. The time point denotes: peripheral blood 6 weeks after treatment start. Repertoires were generated with immunoSEQ multiplex PCR, while TCRdb's copy carries only in-frame clones and drops some. The table has some 120,000 clones, around 88% seen once. Sample: PBMCs, taken around atezolizumab (anti-PD-L1) treatment. Every receptor here comes from a man in his fifties or sixties with urothelial cancer.

J is TRBJ2-7 and V is TRBV5-1, with 9 bases aligning to TRBD2. Trimming cost V 0 bases and J 6 bases; bases outside gene matches: 4. CDR1 is SGHRS and CDR2 is YFSETQ in the germline V gene. This CDR3 has 14 amino acids. Written as DNA, the CDR3 is TGCGCCAGCAGCTTGGCTAGCGGGGCGGGCGAGCAGTACTTC. This sequence encodes CASSLASGAGEQYF.

V is TRBV5-1 and J is TRBJ1-2; 8 bases map to TRBD1. The CDR3 has 15 residues. V lost 5 bases and J lost 1; bases outside the gene matches: 7. Per germline, CDR1 SGHRS and CDR2 YFSETQ. The CDR3 spells CASRDRAAGNYGYTF. The CDR3 DNA reads as TGCGCCAGCAGGGACAGGGCCGCCGGTAACTATGGCTACACCTTC.

The chain links TRBV5-4 to TRBJ2-3, with 9 bases fitting TRBD2. Germline CDR1 and CDR2: SGHNT and YYREEE (reference sequence). CDR3 length: 17 residues. V lost 0 bases, J lost 2 bases, and 7 bases stayed unmatched. This chain's CDR3 is CASSLAPLAGATDTQYF. Written as DNA, the CDR3 is TGTGCCAGCAGCTTGGCCCCATTAGCGGGAGCCACAGATACGCAGTATTTT. Drawing the rest from reference TRBV5-4 and TRBJ2-3, the complete variable domain is ETGVTQSPTHLIKTRGQQVTLRCSSQSGHNTVSWYQQALGQGPQFIFQYYREEENGRGNFPPRFSGLQFPNYSSELNVNALELDDSALYLCASSLAPLAGATDTQYFGPGTRLTVL.

This clone appeared once. The genes are TRBV28 and TRBJ1-5; the D gene is possibly TRBD1 (5 bases). The CDR3 has 18 residues. CDR1 is MDHEN, CDR2 SYDVKM, per germline. Trimming left V 2 bases short and J 0 bases short, with 17 bases between. In nucleotides, the CDR3 is TGTGCCAGCAGTTTACTGCAGCAGGGCCGATATAGCAATCAGCCCCAGCATTTT. Its protein product is CASSLLQQGRYSNQPQHF.

This clone was counted a few times. J is TRBJ2-7 and V is TRBV11-2, with TRBD1 as a possible D gene (5 bases). The CDR3 covers 12 residues. V was shortened by 6 bases and J by 3 bases, with 9 bases between the two germline ends. CDR1 is SGHAT and CDR2 is FQNNGV in the germline V gene. CDR3 sequence reads: CASRPQGYEQYF. The CDR3 DNA reads as TGTGCCAGCAGACCTCAGGGCTACGAGCAGTACTTC.

This clone was detected a few times. The genes are TRBV7-9 and TRBJ2-5; 14 nucleotides line up with TRBD2. Germline CDR1 SEHNR, CDR2 FQNEAQ (reference sequence). V dropped 4 bases and J dropped 4; count of bases not matched to a gene: 8. The CDR3 totals 17 residues. CDR3 residues: CASSSGTSGRGGETQYF. The CDR3 region has the DNA TGTGCCAGCAGCTCCGGGACTAGCGGGAGAGGAGGAGAGACCCAGTACTTC. Full variable domain (missing parts from reference TRBV7-9 and TRBJ2-5): DTGVSQNPRHKITKRGQNVTFRCDPISEHNRLYWYRQTLGQGPEFLTYFQNEAQLEKSRLLSDRFSAERPKGSFSTLEIQRTEQGDSAMYLCASSSGTSGRGGETQYFGPGTRLLVL.

This clone was seen a single time. The chain couples TRBV27 to TRBJ2-2; 11 bases map to TRBD1. The CDR3 spans 15 residues. The V and J ends lost 7 bases and 5 bases, in that order; junction bases with no gene match: 6. Per germline, CDR1 MNHEY and CDR2 SMNVEV (reference sequence). Here the CDR3 DNA reads TGTGCCAGCAAGAATGGACAGGGGGCTACCGGGGAGCTGTTTTTT. It yields the protein CASKNGQGATGELFF.

Notes on this clone: The same CDR3 is also encoded by other DNA sequences in this sample. The genes are TRBV28 and TRBJ2-5; 12 nucleotides align to TRBD2. This CDR3 has 15 amino acids. Germline V CDR1 and CDR2: MDHEN, SYDVKM. The junction had 6 bases not matched to a gene; V was cut back by 6 bases and J by 4 bases. CDR3 nucleotides: TGTGCCAGCAGCCCCGGACTAGCGGGAACAGAGACCCAGTACTTC. Residues: CASSPGLAGTETQYF.